This TCR beta chain is drawn from a study of molecular identifiers for immune sequencing clone quantification. The CDR3 is made up of 13 amino acids. The germline gives CDR1 SGHAT, CDR2 FQNNGV. General observations from the study: More than 97% of effector molecules, versus under 1% of naive-cell molecules, belonged to clones above 20 RNA copies. Shared barcodes on identical TCR molecules could underestimate the sizes of highly expanded clones.

A remark on this clonotype: The target antigen is unknown. An end of the junction does not agree with germline; a read error may underlie this.

Previously described methods with listed TCR primers produced the bulk TCR libraries. TCRdb passed the PCR reads through MiXCR, listing each CDR3 protein once. The sample lists about half a million distinct CDR3 sequences, around 23% occurring once. The chain joins TRBV11-2 to TRBJ1-5; maybe TRBD1 (5 bases). The sample was naive CD8+ T cells from blood, with Jurkat cell RNA spiked in. The subset is: FACS-sorted CD8+CD4-CCR7+CD45RA+ naive T cells. The receptor comes from a human donor in good health. Some libraries in this study had Jurkat cell RNA spiked in. CDR3 coding DNA: TGTGCCAGCAGCAGGGGCGGCAATGAGCCCCAGCATTTT. Amino acids: CASSRGGNEPQHF.